The T cell receptor (beta chain) described here comes from a study of neoadjuvant anti-PD-1 for oral cavity cancer. Data came from immunoSEQ multiplex PCR; TCRdb stores just in-frame clones and leaves some out. The profile shows approximately 74,000 clones, 84% of them singletons. Trimming cost V 6 bases and J 3 bases, with 9 bases left between them. Germline-derived CDR1 and CDR2 are MNHEY and SVGAGI. The CDR3 extends over 12 amino acids. The chain links TRBV6-5 to TRBJ2-7; TRBD1 is a possible D gene (6 bases). This specimen was PBMCs, taken before nivolumab (anti-PD-1) treatment. The origin of this receptor is a person aged 40 to 85 with oral cavity squamous cell carcinoma. The CDR3 is CASRGRGYEQYF. For the CDR3, the DNA is TGTGCCAGCAGGGGCAGGGGCTACGAGCAGTACTTC.